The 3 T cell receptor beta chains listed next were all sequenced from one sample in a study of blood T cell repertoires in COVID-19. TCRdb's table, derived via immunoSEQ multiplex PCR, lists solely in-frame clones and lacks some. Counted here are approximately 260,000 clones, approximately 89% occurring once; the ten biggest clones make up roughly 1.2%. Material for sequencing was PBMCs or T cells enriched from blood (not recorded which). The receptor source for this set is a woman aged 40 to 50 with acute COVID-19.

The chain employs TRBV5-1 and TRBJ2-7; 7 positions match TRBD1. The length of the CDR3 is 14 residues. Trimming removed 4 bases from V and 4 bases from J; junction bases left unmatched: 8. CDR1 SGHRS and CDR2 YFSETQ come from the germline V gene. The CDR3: CASSPGTDIYEQYF. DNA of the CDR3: TGCGCCAGCAGCCCTGGGACAGATATTTACGAGCAGTACTTC.

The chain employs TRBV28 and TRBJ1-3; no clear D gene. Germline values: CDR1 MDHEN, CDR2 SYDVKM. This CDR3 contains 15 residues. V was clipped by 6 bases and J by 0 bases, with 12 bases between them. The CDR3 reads CASRPSGPSGNTIYF. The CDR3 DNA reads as TGTGCCAGCAGACCGAGTGGGCCCTCTGGAAACACCATATATTTT.

This CDR3 is CASSQEQGATTEAFF. CDR3 in DNA: TGCGCCAGCAGCCAAGAACAGGGGGCGACCACTGAAGCTTTCTTT. The rearrangement links TRBV4-1 to TRBJ1-1, with 9 nucleotides matching TRBD1. This CDR3 is built from 15 residues. CDR1 and CDR2 (germline): MGHRA, YSYEKL. V was pared by 0 bases and J by 4 bases, with 3 bases of the junction left unmatched.